One sample yielded the 29 T cell receptor beta chains listed below, sequenced in a study of T cell responses to AZD1222 COVID-19 vaccine. Using immunoSEQ multiplex PCR, the repertoire was profiled, and TCRdb retains in-frame clones only, with some absent. The table has about 170,000 clones, 85% to 90% seen once. The specimen was peripheral blood, collected 28 days after the second dose of the MenACWY control vaccine. These receptor sequences come from an adult who received the MenACWY meningococcal vaccine as a control.

This chain links TRBV18 with TRBJ1-1, with a tentative D call TRBD1 (5 bases). Germline CDR1 KGHSH, CDR2 LQKENI. Deletions cut 1 base from V and 0 bases from J, with 12 bases between. This CDR3 has 16 amino acids. The CDR3 here is CASSPRGPGMNTEAFF. CDR3 in DNA: TGTGCCAGCTCACCACGGGGTCCAGGGATGAACACTGAAGCTTTCTTT.

The chain recombines TRBV7-2 with TRBJ1-2, with D unresolved. The CDR3 runs 15 residues. CDR1 is SGHTA, CDR2 FQGNSA, per germline. V lost 2 bases and J lost 4, with 14 bases in between. The CDR3, as DNA: TGTGCCAGCAGCTTAACCCCCATCGGAAGCTATGGCTACACCTTC. Encoded protein: CASSLTPIGSYGYTF.

This clone was picked up one time. The chain recombines TRBV5-4 with TRBJ2-2; D perhaps matches TRBD2 (6 bases). V dropped 3 bases and J dropped 3 bases, with 6 bases sitting between them. This CDR3 comprises 13 residues. Germline V gene sequence: CDR1 SGHNT, CDR2 YYREEE (reference sequence). CDR3 in amino acids: CASSWGDTGELFF. The CDR3 DNA follows: TGTGCCAGCAGCTGGGGGGACACCGGGGAGCTGTTTTTT.

The chain links TRBV5-1 to TRBJ2-7, with 7 nucleotides matching TRBD1. The CDR3 has 15 residues. The V segment lost 0 bases and the J segment 4 bases; nucleotides outside the gene matches: 7. From germline, CDR1 is SGHRS and CDR2 YFSETQ. The CDR3 DNA reads as TGCGCCAGCAGCTTGGCCGCGACAGGGAGATACGAGCAGTACTTC. This translates into CASSLAATGRYEQYF. The whole variable domain, filled in from reference TRBV5-1 and TRBJ2-7, reads KAGVTQTPRYLIKTRGQQVTLSCSPISGHRSVSWYQQTPGQGLQFLFEYFSETQRNKGNFPGRFSGRQFSNSRSEMNVSTLELGDSALYLCASSLAATGRYEQYFGPGTRLTVT.

The chain couples TRBV10-3 to TRBJ2-7, with 7 bases matching TRBD1. Germline CDR1 reads ENHRY; CDR2 reads SYGVKD. The V gene end was trimmed by 6 bases and the J gene end by 6 bases; junction bases not matched to a gene: 5. The CDR3 covers 12 residues. The CDR3 loop reads CAISARDSEQYF. The CDR3 DNA reads TGTGCCATCAGCGCTAGGGACAGCGAGCAGTACTTC.

The CDR3 bases are TGCGCCAGCAGCTTGGTTCCAAACCGTGGCAATCAGCCCCAGCATTTT. Translated, it gives CASSLVPNRGNQPQHF. This chain joins TRBV5-1 and TRBJ1-5; unclear D gene. The V end lost 0 bases, the J end lost 2 bases, and 12 bases lay between the germline ends. Germline V gives CDR1 SGHRS, CDR2 YFSETQ. The CDR3 totals 16 residues.

CDR3 nucleotide sequence: TGTGCCAGCAGCGATACAGGGGGGCCCTACGAGCAGTACTTC. It is translated as CASSDTGGPYEQYF. J is TRBJ2-7 and V is TRBV3-1 (or the pseudogene TRBV3-2); TRBD1 aligns across 8 bases. The CDR3 totals 14 residues. The germline gives CDR1 LGHDT, CDR2 YNNKEL (reference sequence). J lost 2 bases, V lost 5 bases, and 5 bases had no gene match.

The chain joins TRBV18 to TRBJ2-3; no reliable D call. This CDR3 has 16 amino acids. The germline V gene has CDR1 KGHSH and CDR2 LQKENI. Between the trimmed V and J ends, which lost 4 bases and 0 bases, there was a span of 14 bases. CDR3 bases: TGTGCCAGCTCACGAACTGTCACCCCTAGCACAGATACGCAGTATTTT. Encoded protein: CASSRTVTPSTDTQYF.

The V and J genes are TRBV12-3 or TRBV12-4 and TRBJ2-7, with D uncertain. Trimming removed 5 bases at V and 2 bases at J, with 10 bases between. CDR3 length: 13 residues. CDR3 region: CASSRRPPYEQYF. Here the CDR3 DNA reads TGTGCCAGCAGTCGTCGGCCCCCCTACGAGCAGTACTTC.

Here the CDR3 DNA reads TGTGCCAGCAGCTTAGTTGGTTCCGGAAACACCATATATTTT. Its translation: CASSLVGSGNTIYF. The chain carries TRBV7-2 and TRBJ1-3; D remains unclear. The germline V and J ends were trimmed by 1 base and 4 bases, with 8 bases remaining between them. Germline values: CDR1 SGHTA, CDR2 FQGNSA. There are 14 residues in the CDR3.

The chain has TRBV7-2 and TRBJ1-6; D not resolved. Trimming took off 3 bases at V and 8 bases at J, with 8 bases between the two ends. The CDR3 spans 13 residues. CDR1 and CDR2 from the germline V gene are SGHTA and FQGNSA. The DNA for the CDR3 is TGTGCCAGCAGCTTCGACGCGGATTCACCCCTCCACTTT. It translates to CASSFDADSPLHF.

This clone was counted between two and nine times. The CDR3 here is CASSLQLRSGNTIYF. The CDR3 DNA follows: TGTGCCAGCAGTTTACAATTACGCTCTGGAAACACCATATATTTT. V gene TRBV27 combines with J gene TRBJ1-3; D gene ambiguous. Germline CDR1 reads MNHEY; CDR2 reads SMNVEV (reference sequence). Trimming cost V 2 bases and J 0 bases, with 8 bases left between them. The CDR3 contains 15 residues.

The rearrangement uses TRBV30 and TRBJ1-1; no reliable D call. Germline V gene sequence: CDR1 GTSNPN, CDR2 SVGIG (reference sequence). With 4 bases removed from V and 5 bases from J, the gap between germline ends came to 17 bases. The length of the CDR3 is 14 residues. CDR3 nucleotide sequence: TGTGCCTGGACTGGGGTTATTCGAAAAACTGAAGCTTTCTTT. Amino acids: CAWTGVIRKTEAFF.

V gene TRBV5-6 combines with J gene TRBJ2-7; TRBD1 or TRBD2 may be the D gene (5 bases each). Per the germline V gene, CDR1 is SGHDT and CDR2 is YYEEEE. The V gene lost 0 bases and the J gene lost 0 bases, with 13 bases spanning the gap. This CDR3 region has 16 residues. DNA of the CDR3: TGTGCCAGCAGCTTGGTAAGAGGGGAGCGCTCCTACGAGCAGTACTTC. Its protein is CASSLVRGERSYEQYF.

The chain employs TRBV9 and TRBJ1-2, with D unclear. The CDR3 is made up of 11 amino acids. The V and J ends lost 5 bases and 2 bases respectively, with 4 bases between them. Per the germline V gene, CDR1 is SGDLS and CDR2 is YYNGEE. The CDR3 nucleotides read TGTGCCAGCAGGGACAACTATGGCTACACCTTC. This codes for CASRDNYGYTF. The variable domain in full, with the rest retrieved from reference TRBV9 and TRBJ1-2, is DSGVTQTPKHLITATGQRVTLRCSPRSGDLSVYWYQQSLDQGLQFLIQYYNGEERAKGNILERFSAQQFPDLHSELNLSSLELGDSALYFCASRDNYGYTFGSGTRLTVV.

This clone appeared a single time. This chain links TRBV9 with TRBJ2-3; 8 bases line up with TRBD1. Losses at the gene ends were 3 bases for V and 4 bases for J; bases not matched to a gene: 19. The CDR3 is made up of 19 amino acids. From germline, CDR1 is SGDLS and CDR2 YYNGEE. The CDR3 sequence: CASSAQPKSDRAGADTQYF. The CDR3 DNA follows: TGTGCCAGCAGCGCCCAGCCGAAATCGGACAGGGCGGGCGCAGATACGCAGTATTTT. Filled out from reference TRBV9 and TRBJ2-3, the complete variable domain reads DSGVTQTPKHLITATGQRVTLRCSPRSGDLSVYWYQQSLDQGLQFLIQYYNGEERAKGNILERFSAQQFPDLHSELNLSSLELGDSALYFCASSAQPKSDRAGADTQYFGPGTRLTVL.

The chain couples TRBV18 to TRBJ2-1; D remains unclear. The CDR3 totals 12 residues. V was trimmed by 2 bases and J by 6 bases, leaving 5 bases between them. Looked up from germline, CDR1 is KGHSH and CDR2 is LQKENI. The CDR3 spells CASSPAVNEQFF. CDR3 nucleotide sequence: TGTGCCAGCTCACCAGCAGTCAATGAGCAGTTCTTC.

The gene calls are TRBV7-9 and TRBJ1-2; D is ambiguous. CDR3 size: 12 residues. Trimming cost V 5 bases and J 6 bases, with 10 bases left between them. Germline V gene data show CDR1 as SEHNR and CDR2 as FQNEAQ (reference sequence). The CDR3 region is CASSVTNHGYTF. The CDR3 bases are TGTGCCAGCAGCGTGACAAACCATGGCTACACCTTC.

The chain recombines TRBV7-2 with TRBJ2-2, with 7 bases aligning to TRBD2. The CDR3 sequence is 16 residues long. V trimming: 6 bases; J trimming: 6 bases; junction bases outside the gene matches: 13. From germline, CDR1 is SGHTA and CDR2 FQGNSA. In DNA, the CDR3 is TGTGCCAGCAGTGATGCCTCAGCGGGACTTTCCGGGGAGCTGTTTTTT. As protein: CASSDASAGLSGELFF. The complete variable domain, with remaining parts taken from reference TRBV7-2 and TRBJ2-2, reads GAGVSQSPSNKVTEKGKDVELRCDPISGHTALYWYRQSLGQGLEFLIYFQGNSAPDKSGLPSDRFSAERTGGSVSTLTIQRTQQEDSAVYLCASSDASAGLSGELFFGEGSRLTVL.

The chain recombines TRBV24-1 with TRBJ2-1, with 9 positions matching TRBD2. Germline assignment: CDR1 KGHDR and CDR2 SFDVKD. V shed 3 bases, J shed 2 bases, and the junction held 7 bases outside the gene matches. This CDR3 comprises 17 residues. CDR3 residues: CATSDLAGKGTYNEQFF. CDR3 DNA: TGTGCCACCAGTGATCTAGCGGGAAAGGGAACCTACAATGAGCAGTTCTTC.

The chain is built from TRBV28 and TRBJ1-5; D might be TRBD1 (5 bases). V was clipped by 6 bases and J by 6 bases, with 15 bases between them. CDR1 and CDR2 from the germline V gene are MDHEN and SYDVKM. The CDR3 totals 14 residues. The CDR3 DNA follows: TGTGCCAGCAGACAAACGGGAGGGGTTCAGCCCCAGCATTTT. Its protein product is CASRQTGGVQPQHF. Variable domain in full (rest from reference TRBV28 and TRBJ1-5): DVKVTQSSRYLVKRTGEKVFLECVQDMDHENMFWYRQDPGLGLRLIYFSYDVKMKEKGDIPEGYSVSREKKERFSLILESASTNQTSMYLCASRQTGGVQPQHFGDGTRLSIL.

The chain has TRBV6-2 or TRBV6-3 and TRBJ2-7; 9 nucleotides line up with TRBD1. V lost 4 bases to trimming and J lost 4 bases; unmatched junction nucleotides: 2. Germline values: CDR1 MNHEY, CDR2 SVGEGT. This CDR3 has 13 residues. The CDR3 protein is CASSSQGAYEQYF. CDR3 in DNA: TGTGCCAGCAGTTCACAGGGGGCGTACGAGCAGTACTTC.

V usage is TRBV2 and J usage is TRBJ2-2; TRBD2 matches 11 bases. The germline V gene encodes CDR1 SNHLY and CDR2 FYNNEI. V dropped 5 bases and J dropped 4; count of bases not matched to a gene: 9. The CDR3 length is 17 residues. CDR3 nucleotide sequence: TGTGCCAGCAGTCGCCAGAGACTAGCGGGATTCACCGGGGAGCTGTTTTTT. This encodes CASSRQRLAGFTGELFF.

Only a few counts were recorded for this clone. The same CDR3 can be traced to other DNA sequences in this sample. V usage is TRBV9 and J usage is TRBJ2-7; TRBD2 agrees at 9 bases. Germline V gene sequence: CDR1 SGDLS, CDR2 YYNGEE. Germline trimming cut 0 bases from V and 3 bases from J; bases unmatched to any gene: 4. The CDR3 runs to 15 residues. The DNA for the CDR3 is TGTGCCAGCAGCGTAGAGGGTAGCGGGGGCTACGAGCAGTACTTC. Its protein product is CASSVEGSGGYEQYF.

The gene calls are TRBV28 and TRBJ1-2; 7 bases agree with TRBD1. The J segment lost 7 bases and the V segment lost 1 base, leaving 9 bases of the junction unmatched. This CDR3 is built from 15 residues. Germline V gene sequence: CDR1 MDHEN, CDR2 SYDVKM. In nucleotides, the CDR3 is TGTGCCAGCAGTTTATTTTCACAGGGGACCGGTGGCTACACCTTC. Translating it yields CASSLFSQGTGGYTF.

The chain links TRBV7-9 to TRBJ2-7; D is ambiguous. The CDR3 is made up of 13 amino acids. Germline CDR1 reads SEHNR; CDR2 reads FQNEAQ (reference sequence). The V gene lost 1 base and the J gene lost 6 bases, with 10 bases spanning the gap. This CDR3 reads CASSLGPKGEQYF. As DNA, the CDR3 is TGTGCCAGCAGCTTAGGCCCTAAAGGCGAGCAGTACTTC. The entire variable domain, with the rest obtained from reference TRBV7-9 and TRBJ2-7, is as follows: DTGVSQNPRHKITKRGQNVTFRCDPISEHNRLYWYRQTLGQGPEFLTYFQNEAQLEKSRLLSDRFSAERPKGSFSTLEIQRTEQGDSAMYLCASSLGPKGEQYFGPGTRLTVT.

The chain joins TRBV5-4 to TRBJ1-1; unclear D gene. CDR3 length: 16 amino acids. V lost 0 bases to trimming and J lost 0 bases, with 12 bases between them. The germline V gene encodes CDR1 SGHNT and CDR2 YYREEE (reference sequence). This chain's CDR3 is CASSLVPVGLNTEAFF. The CDR3 region has the DNA TGTGCCAGCAGCTTGGTACCGGTTGGGCTGAACACTGAAGCTTTCTTT.

This chain's CDR3 is CASIGRNTYGYTF. Written as DNA, the CDR3 is TGTGCCAGCATTGGACGGAACACCTATGGCTACACCTTC. This rearrangement joins TRBV5-6 to TRBJ1-2; D remains ambiguous. Trimming took 6 bases from V and 4 from J, leaving 13 bases between them. Germline V gene sequence: CDR1 SGHDT, CDR2 YYEEEE. This CDR3 is 13 amino acids long.

The chain combines TRBV5-1 with TRBJ1-5; possible D gene TRBD1, 5 bases. This CDR3 region has 15 residues. The V gene lost 5 bases and the J gene lost 9 bases, with 21 bases spanning the gap. The germline CDR1 and CDR2 sequences are SGHRS and YFSETQ. CDR3 loop: CASSEVGGQGGPQHF. The CDR3 region has the DNA TGCGCCAGCAGTGAAGTCGGAGGGCAGGGAGGGCCCCAGCATTTT.